This T cell receptor (beta chain) originates from a study of shared clonotypes between healthy human individuals. CDR3 length: 14 amino acids. V gave up 1 base and J gave up 8 bases, with 14 bases separating them. Germline V lookup: CDR1 SGHAT, CDR2 FQNNGV. The protocol was immunoSEQ multiplex PCR, while the TCRdb copy is restricted to in-frame clones and leaves out a portion. The data show about 710,000 clones, 73% seen once. J is TRBJ1-2 and V is TRBV11-2; the D gene is possibly TRBD1 (5 bases). The TCR was taken from a woman aged 25 to 39 in good health. The specimen was memory CD4+ T cells sorted from blood. The subset here: CD45RA-negative fraction. The CDR3 loop is CASSLGRGLMGYTF. CDR3 bases: TGTGCCAGCAGCTTAGGACGGGGGTTAATGGGCTACACCTTC.